The rows below give T cell receptor beta chains drawn from one sample of a study of cytomegalovirus exposure and HLA in healthy donors. Data came from immunoSEQ multiplex PCR; TCRdb stores just in-frame clones and leaves some out. The sample shows approximately 140,000 clones, roughly 66% of them seen only once. Source material: PBMCs. These receptors all stem from a woman under 30 in good health and CMV-seronegative. The conserved cysteine and the conserved F or W are not part of the CDR3 here.

ASSLKPGQQVGEQY TRBV28
ASSLEEKRANTGELF TRBV11-3
ASSPDRAGANGLT TRBV19
ASSQDRGGYT TRBV7-6
SVIGAGGGGGNQPQH TRBV29-1
SVIEGGNQPQH TRBV29-1
ASSLATLRNSPLH TRBV28
ASSLELVSETQY TRBV5-1
ASSLRGAGTGELF TRBV27
ASSYLGGQTTDTQY TRBV7-6
ASRGTSGLRYNEQF TRBV10-1
ASRDTSGRGETQY TRBV6-4
ASSFGQGYEQY TRBV28
SVLSRGHEQY TRBV29-1
ASSPLRQGANSPLH TRBV4-3
ASSYLTGGKPGYT TRBV6-5
AGGRGLEGNTIY TRBV9
ASNPLGLAGSTDTQY TRBV5-6
ASSSRRKANYGYT TRBV6-5
ASSLQGGATDTQY TRBV7-2
ASSVGGFDTEAF TRBV9
ASSGTTAGTQY TRBV2
ASSTGTSSGMSQY TRBV6-5
ASSLGRTGRNERY TRBV28
SVYPLGRDLNEQF TRBV29-1
AISRQAGYT TRBV10-3
ATGTTNYEQY TRBV28
AWSVGDNQPQH TRBV30
ASSLFTSHEQY TRBV11-3
ASSQDPSYQPQH TRBV4-2
ASKRKGALFNTEAF TRBV19
ASSLELTGHSGANVLT TRBV7-2
ASSLQGGNAIQPQH TRBV2
ASSPGTGLGYGYT TRBV7-8
ASRPIGGRVPYNEQF TRBV7-9
ASSLQGLNTEAF TRBV27
ASSLWELRDNEQF TRBV5-1
ASSLTRGQGSYEQY TRBV7-2
ASSPDLGGGGSTDTQY TRBV27
ASSQAPMNTEAF TRBV7-9
ASSLVGGAGGETQY TRBV7-3
ASSSRRGREETQY TRBV4-1
ASSGTGDTEAF TRBV5-1
ASSFSGASDTQY TRBV5-1
ASSVEAGGHEKLF TRBV9
ASSLGSATNEKLF TRBV5-1
ASSFTGTGDSNQPQH TRBV7-2
ASSQVRLQVRTYTGELF TRBV4-1
ASSDNFYYQETQY TRBV25-1
ASSQDEQRNTIY TRBV4-3
ASSPRLAGKSDTQY TRBV7-2
ASSLGVAYEQY TRBV7-2
ASSPLATGTNNEQF TRBV5-5